This T cell receptor beta chain comes out of a study of OX40 agonist ivuxolimab in advanced cancers. Trimming took 0 bases from V and 2 from J, leaving 7 bases between them. The CDR3 has 14 residues. Germline CDR1 is MNHNY and CDR2 is SVGAGI (reference sequence). TCRdb's table, derived via immunoSEQ multiplex PCR, lists solely in-frame clones and lacks some. The table lists 55,000 to 70,000 clones, around 85% of them singletons. This clone occurred once. The sequencing here drew on CD4+ or CD8+ T cells sorted from blood, taken in a trial of the OX40 agonist ivuxolimab. The clonotype originates from an adult with an advanced solid tumor such as melanoma, head and neck, liver or kidney cancer. The chain links TRBV6-6 to TRBJ2-5; D unresolved. CDR3 nucleotides: TGTGCCAGCAGTTACTCGCAGACGCAAGAGACCCAGTACTTC. This codes for CASSYSQTQETQYF.